The present T cell receptor (beta chain) was sequenced within a study of CD8 T cells in ankylosing spondylitis. This clonotype was counted at least ten times. Its antigen is undetermined. The CDR3 is made up of 15 amino acids. V shed 4 bases and J shed 8 bases, with 18 bases lying between them. The germline V gene has CDR1 SGHTA and CDR2 FQGNSA. TCRdb used MiXCR to reprocess the 5' RACE reads, holding one entry per CDR3 protein. The sample records approximately 250,000 distinct CDR3 sequences, 8.2% being singletons. Study outcomes and limitations: Some of these motif variants have turned up before, in reports on reactive arthritis synovial fluid and blood. Researchers reportedly found disease-linked clones significantly enriched in matched ankylosing spondylitis synovial fluid.

The chain has TRBV7-2 and TRBJ2-1; maybe TRBD2 (7 bases). Sequencing was performed on blood, either unsorted or a sorted T cell fraction (not recorded which). The source of this sequence is a female donor with ankylosing spondylitis or in good health (not recorded which). The CDR3 nucleotides are TGTGCCAGCAGCTCCCGGGGGGCCGGGGCATATGAGCAGTTCTTC. It yields the protein CASSSRGAGAYEQFF. The entire variable domain, with the rest obtained from reference TRBV7-2 and TRBJ2-1, is as follows: GAGVSQSPSNKVTEKGKDVELRCDPISGHTALYWYRQSLGQGLEFLIYFQGNSAPDKSGLPSDRFSAERTGGSVSTLTIQRTQQEDSAVYLCASSSRGAGAYEQFFGPGTRLTVL.